The 22 T cell receptor beta chains below all came from one sample that was sequenced in a study of graft-versus-host responses after intestinal transplantation. The data were produced by immunoSEQ multiplex PCR, yet TCRdb's version contains in-frame clones alone and is incomplete. The sample yields some 87,000 clones, 85% to 95% seen once. The antigens of these receptors remain unknown. The sequencing here drew on unstimulated CD8+ T cells sorted from spleen or lymph node cells, taken before transplant. These receptors all stem from a human donor who was the organ donor for an intestinal transplant.

V gene TRBV5-4 combines with J gene TRBJ2-7; no clear D. The V and J ends lost 1 base and 0 bases respectively, with 5 bases between them. CDR3 size: 13 residues. Germline V gene data show CDR1 as SGHNT and CDR2 as YYREEE (reference sequence). The chain's CDR3 is CASSLHNSYEQYF. CDR3 DNA: TGTGCCAGCAGCTTGCACAACTCCTACGAGCAGTACTTC. Together with reference TRBV5-4 and TRBJ2-7, the CDR3 gives the full variable domain: ETGVTQSPTHLIKTRGQQVTLRCSSQSGHNTVSWYQQALGQGPQFIFQYYREEENGRGNFPPRFSGLQFPNYSSELNVNALELDDSALYLCASSLHNSYEQYFGPGTRLTVT.

This chain uses TRBV27 with TRBJ2-5; 9 nucleotides match TRBD2. The DNA end is more similar to TRBJ2-7, so the J call may be wrong. Germline V CDR1 and CDR2: MNHEY, SMNVEV (reference sequence). The CDR3 loop spans 12 amino acids. The chain's CDR3 is CASSELAGEQYF. CDR3 DNA sequence: TGTGCCAGCAGTGAACTAGCGGGCGAGCAGTACTTC.

V gene TRBV5-3 combines with J gene TRBJ2-5, with D maybe TRBD1 (6 bases). TRBV5-3 is treated as an ORF (open reading frame) with a function not yet certain. This CDR3 has 13 amino acids. Trimming took 4 bases from V and 5 from J, leaving 12 bases between them. As DNA, the CDR3 is TGTGCCAGAAGCCACCAGCAGGGGGAGACCCAGTACTTC. It encodes CARSHQQGETQYF.

V gene TRBV6-1 combines with J gene TRBJ1-1; no clear D. The CDR3 extends over 15 amino acids. Looked up from germline, CDR1 is MNHNS and CDR2 is SASEGT. Between the trimmed V and J ends, which lost 8 bases and 0 bases, there was a span of 16 bases. This chain's CDR3 is CASEWQDELNTEAFF. The CDR3 DNA reads TGTGCCAGCGAGTGGCAGGATGAATTGAACACTGAAGCTTTCTTT.

V usage is TRBV9 and J usage is TRBJ2-1, with TRBD2 identical over 7 bases. Germline values: CDR1 SGDLS, CDR2 YYNGEE. There are 16 residues in the CDR3. V lost 1 base to trimming and J lost 10 bases; unmatched junction nucleotides: 14. The CDR3 coding sequence is TGTGCCAGCAGCGTAACCGGGACTATGGGGAGAAGGGAGCAGTTCTTC. Its translation: CASSVTGTMGRREQFF.

This clone was counted a single time. The chain joins TRBV7-9 to TRBJ1-3, with a weak D call TRBD1 (5 bases). The CDR3 covers 15 residues. V dropped 5 bases and J dropped 0 bases, with 11 bases sitting between them. Germline assignment: CDR1 SEHNR and CDR2 FQNEAQ (reference sequence). CDR3 nucleotides: TGTGCCAGCAGCCCTGACAGCTCCTCTGGAAACACCATATATTTT. It yields the protein CASSPDSSSGNTIYF.

Here the CDR3 DNA reads TGTGCCAGCAGCTTAAGCGGGCCCGGGTCCTACAATGAGCAGTTCTTC. It specifies CASSLSGPGSYNEQFF. The chain links TRBV7-3 to TRBJ2-1, with a weak D call TRBD2 (5 bases). Between the trimmed V and J ends, which lost 1 base and 1 base, there was a span of 11 bases. This CDR3 has 16 amino acids. Germline assignment: CDR1 SGHTA and CDR2 FQGTGA.

This chain joins TRBV5-1 and TRBJ2-3, with no clear D. This CDR3 comprises 14 residues. Trimming shortened V by 2 bases and J by 1 base, and 8 bases separated the two germline ends. From germline, CDR1 is SGHRS and CDR2 YFSETQ. CDR3 protein: CASSLLVGTDTQYF. CDR3 DNA sequence: TGCGCCAGCAGCTTACTGGTTGGCACAGATACGCAGTATTTT.

The chain uses TRBV27 and TRBJ2-5; D perhaps matches TRBD1 (5 bases). The germline V and J ends were trimmed by 4 bases and 5 bases, with 14 bases remaining between them. Germline CDR1 reads MNHEY; CDR2 reads SMNVEV (reference sequence). The CDR3 loop spans 14 amino acids. CDR3 region: CASSSLLRVETQYF. In nucleotides, the CDR3 is TGTGCCAGCAGTTCACTGCTCAGGGTGGAGACCCAGTACTTC.

This sequence joins TRBV7-6 and TRBJ2-5; no reliable D call. The germline V and J ends were trimmed by 5 bases and 5 bases, with 24 bases remaining between them. Germline loops: CDR1 SGHVS, CDR2 FNYEAQ. This CDR3 is 17 amino acids long. In DNA, the CDR3 is TGTGCCAGCAGCCTATACAGAGCCTCCCTCCTAAAGGAGACCCAGTACTTC. The encoded protein is CASSLYRASLLKETQYF. Looking up the rest from reference TRBV7-6 and TRBJ2-5 gives the full variable domain: GAGVSQSPRYKVTKRGQDVALRCDPISGHVSLYWYRQALGQGPEFLTYFNYEAQQDKSGLPNDRFSAERPEGSISTLTIQRTEQRDSAMYRCASSLYRASLLKETQYFGPGTRLLVL.

The CDR3 coding sequence is TGTGCCAGCAGCTTAGTTTTTATGTCGGACAACCAAGAGACCCAGTACTTC. Translated: CASSLVFMSDNQETQYF. V and J are TRBV7-9 and TRBJ2-5; D might be TRBD1 (5 bases). From germline, CDR1 is SEHNR and CDR2 FQNEAQ (reference sequence). CDR3 length: 17 residues. Trimming left V 1 base short and J 0 bases short, with 15 bases between.

The CDR3 region has the DNA TGTGCCTGGAGTGACCGGACTAGCATCACCCAAGAGACCCAGTACTTC. This sequence encodes CAWSDRTSITQETQYF. The chain joins TRBV30 to TRBJ2-5; 8 bases map to TRBD2. Germline-derived CDR1 and CDR2 are GTSNPN and SVGIG (reference sequence). The CDR3 spans 16 residues. V was pared by 1 base and J by 1 base, with 8 bases of the junction left unmatched.

The V gene is TRBV6-1, the J gene TRBJ1-5; 8 bases align to TRBD1. CDR3 length: 12 residues. J gave up 15 bases and V 3 bases, and 7 bases lay outside the gene matches. The germline V gene has CDR1 MNHNS and CDR2 SASEGT. The CDR3 sequence is CASSDYGQGRHF. In DNA, the CDR3 is TGTGCCAGCAGTGACTACGGACAGGGAAGGCATTTT.

The genes are TRBV11-3 and TRBJ1-2, with TRBD1 matching over 7 bases. The CDR3 spans 12 residues. J gave up 10 bases and V 1 base, and 3 bases lay outside the gene matches. Per germline, CDR1 SGHNT and CDR2 YENEEA. Written as DNA, the CDR3 is TGTGCCAGCAGCTTAGCAACAGGGGACTACACCTTC. It encodes CASSLATGDYTF. Full variable domain (rest looked up from reference TRBV11-3 and TRBJ1-2): EAGVVQSPRYKIIEKKQPVAFWCNPISGHNTLYWYLQNLGQGPELLIRYENEEAVDDSQLPKDRFSAERLKGVDSTLKIQPAELGDSAVYLCASSLATGDYTFGSGTRLTVV.

The chain has TRBV5-1 and TRBJ2-1; no reliable D call. Germline lookup yields CDR1 SGHRS and CDR2 YFSETQ. The CDR3 loop spans 14 amino acids. V shed 2 bases and J shed 5 bases, with 11 bases lying between them. The CDR3 DNA is TGCGCCAGCAGCTTATTGAGGATGGACAATGAGCAGTTCTTC. This encodes CASSLLRMDNEQFF.

In DNA form, the CDR3 reads TGTGCCAGCAGCGACGACAGGGCTCCCTACAATGAGCAGTTCTTC. It yields the protein CASSDDRAPYNEQFF. The rearrangement joins TRBV7-2 to TRBJ2-1; 7 positions agree with TRBD1. This CDR3 comprises 15 residues. In germline, CDR1 is SGHTA, CDR2 FQGNSA. J was trimmed by 2 bases and V by 5 bases; bases with no gene match: 6.

This chain connects TRBV5-5 to TRBJ2-7; no firm D call. V shed 0 bases and J shed 3 bases, with 13 bases lying between them. From germline, CDR1 is SGHKS and CDR2 YYEKEE (reference sequence). The CDR3 is 15 amino acids. This chain's CDR3 is CASSLVSGRYYEQYF. In nucleotides, the CDR3 is TGTGCCAGCAGCTTGGTTTCGGGTCGATACTACGAGCAGTACTTC. The whole variable domain, remainder taken from reference TRBV5-5 and TRBJ2-7, is DAGVTQSPTHLIKTRGQQVTLRCSPISGHKSVSWYQQVLGQGPQFIFQYYEKEERGRGNFPDRFSARQFPNYSSELNVNALLLGDSALYLCASSLVSGRYYEQYFGPGTRLTVT.

This chain links TRBV6-5 with TRBJ2-1; D uncertain. The V end lost 6 bases, the J end lost 1 base, and 10 bases lay between the germline ends. In germline, CDR1 is MNHEY, CDR2 SVGAGI. The CDR3 is 14 residues long. Here the CDR3 reads CASSFSPSYNEQFF. For the CDR3, the DNA is TGTGCCAGCAGCTTTTCTCCGTCCTACAATGAGCAGTTCTTC.

The chain has TRBV5-5 and TRBJ2-2; D remains unclear. CDR3 length: 11 residues. Deletions cut 7 bases from V and 3 bases from J, with 4 bases between. Germline V gene lookup returns CDR1 SGHKS and CDR2 YYEKEE (reference sequence). The chain's CDR3 is CASGHTGELFF. The DNA for the CDR3 is TGTGCCAGCGGCCACACCGGGGAGCTGTTTTTT.

The chain uses TRBV7-8 and TRBJ2-5, with D possibly matching TRBD1 (6 bases). CDR3 length: 15 residues. The germline V gene encodes CDR1 SGHVS and CDR2 FQNEAQ. V was cut by 4 bases and J by 5 bases, with 17 bases left in between. CDR3 region: CASSSQHRVGETQYF. CDR3 bases: TGTGCCAGCAGCTCCCAACACAGGGTTGGGGAGACCCAGTACTTC. Filled out from reference TRBV7-8 and TRBJ2-5, the complete variable domain reads GAGVSQSPRYKVAKRGQDVALRCDPISGHVSLFWYQQALGQGPEFLTYFQNEAQLDKSGLPSDRFFAERPEGSVSTLKIQRTQQEDSAVYLCASSSQHRVGETQYFGPGTRLLVL.

The V call is TRBV19, the J call TRBJ2-7, with TRBD2 matching over 11 bases. The CDR3 loop spans 16 amino acids. Germline V lookup: CDR1 LNHDA, CDR2 SQIVND (reference sequence). Losses at the gene ends were 2 bases for V and 4 bases for J; bases not matched to a gene: 7. The CDR3: CASSINEGLAAYEQYF. CDR3 sequence (DNA): TGTGCCAGTAGTATAAATGAGGGACTAGCGGCTTACGAGCAGTACTTC. Using reference TRBV19 and TRBJ2-7 for the parts outside the CDR3, the full variable domain is DGGITQSPKYLFRKEGQNVTLSCEQNLNHDAMYWYRQDPGQGLRLIYYSQIVNDFQKGDIAEGYSVSREKKESFPLTVTSAQKNPTAFYLCASSINEGLAAYEQYFGPGTRLTVT.

This rearrangement joins TRBV2 to TRBJ2-5; possible D gene TRBD1, 6 bases. Gene TRBJ2-7 matches the end of the DNA better, so the J call may be wrong. There are 16 residues in the CDR3. Germline V gene sequence: CDR1 SNHLY, CDR2 FYNNEI. The chain's CDR3 is CASTQGWTGFVYEQYF. The CDR3 DNA is TGTGCCAGCACCCAGGGGTGGACCGGTTTCGTCTACGAGCAGTACTTC.